The 19 T cell receptor beta chains reported below all come from one sample, sequenced in a study of cytomegalovirus exposure and HLA in healthy donors. It was with 60 Vbeta and 13 Jbeta primers that the PCR ran. Sequencing used immunoSEQ multiplex PCR; TCRdb keeps in-frame clones, though not all of them. Its table records tens of thousands of clones. The material sequenced was PBMCs. These receptors were obtained from a man between 50 and 59 years old in good health and CMV-seropositive.

The V gene is TRBV5-1, the J gene TRBJ2-3; a possible D gene is TRBD1 (6 bases). Trimming took off 3 bases at V and 6 bases at J, with 17 bases between the two ends. This CDR3 has 15 residues. Germline values: CDR1 SGHRS, CDR2 YFSETQ. The CDR3 coding sequence is TGCGCCAGCAGCTCCTTTGACAGGACGGTGGATACGCAGTATTTT. It codes for CASSSFDRTVDTQYF. Complete variable domain (other parts from reference TRBV5-1 and TRBJ2-3): KAGVTQTPRYLIKTRGQQVTLSCSPISGHRSVSWYQQTPGQGLQFLFEYFSETQRNKGNFPGRFSGRQFSNSRSEMNVSTLELGDSALYLCASSSFDRTVDTQYFGPGTRLTVL.

In DNA, the CDR3 is TGTGCCAGTAGTGTACAGGGGGCACTAAATCAGCCCCAGCATTTT. Protein sequence: CASSVQGALNQPQHF. J is TRBJ1-5 and V is TRBV19, with 9 bases fitting TRBD1. V lost 5 bases to trimming and J lost 4 bases; unmatched junction nucleotides: 6. CDR3 length equals 15 residues. In germline, CDR1 is LNHDA, CDR2 SQIVND (reference sequence).

The chain couples TRBV4-3 to TRBJ2-1, with D possibly being TRBD2 (6 bases). The CDR3 length is 15 residues. Trimming removed 0 bases at V and 8 bases at J, with 14 bases between. Germline CDR1 reads LGHNA; CDR2 reads YSLEER. The CDR3 bases are TGCGCCAGCAGCCAAGATCAACGGGAGAGGCATGAGCAGTTCTTC. This sequence encodes CASSQDQRERHEQFF.

Regarding this clone: Its ends do not fully match the called genes, so a read error is possible. The genes are TRBV7-7 and TRBJ2-1, with 10 bases lining up with TRBD2. CDR3 length equals 15 residues. Germline CDR1 is SSHAT and CDR2 is FNYEAQ (reference sequence). This CDR3 is CASSLRLAGSDEQFF. CDR3 nucleotides: TGTGCTAGCAGCCTTCGACTAGCGGGCAGCGATGAGCAGTTCTTC.

About this clone: This specimen includes other DNA sequences encoding the same CDR3. V and J are TRBV18 and TRBJ1-2; 7 bases align to TRBD1. The CDR3 sequence is 13 residues long. The ends lost 2 bases at V and 3 bases at J; junction bases unmatched: 0. Germline assignment: CDR1 KGHSH and CDR2 LQKENI. Written as DNA, the CDR3 is TGTGCCAGCTCACCAGACAGGGACTATGGCTACACCTTC. Its protein product is CASSPDRDYGYTF.

The gene calls are TRBV18 and TRBJ2-7; D may be TRBD2 (5 bases). CDR3 length: 14 residues. V shed 6 bases and J shed 0 bases, with 12 bases lying between them. Germline loops: CDR1 KGHSH, CDR2 LQKENI. CDR3 nucleotides: TGTGCCAGCTCTTCGGACTGGGTCTCCTACGAGCAGTACTTC. Amino acids: CASSSDWVSYEQYF.

The chain employs TRBV7-9 and TRBJ2-2; D gene ambiguous. This CDR3 spans 16 amino acids. Germline V gene data show CDR1 as SEHNR and CDR2 as FQNEAQ (reference sequence). V was clipped by 1 base and J by 0 bases, with 9 bases between them. The CDR3, as DNA: TGTGCCAGCAGCTTAGATTGGGCACCGAACACCGGGGAGCTGTTTTTT. Translation gives CASSLDWAPNTGELFF.

This chain uses TRBV25-1 with TRBJ1-1; D perhaps matches TRBD1 (6 bases). This CDR3 spans 14 amino acids. V shed 4 bases and J shed 3 bases, with 12 bases lying between them. Germline-derived CDR1 and CDR2 are MGHDK and SYGVNS. The CDR3 DNA is TGTGCCAGCAGTGCTGGGGGCGGGTACACTGAAGCTTTCTTT. It yields the protein CASSAGGGYTEAFF.

This chain connects TRBV4-2 to TRBJ2-1; 8 nucleotides agree with TRBD2. The length of the CDR3 is 16 residues. Unmatched junction bases numbered 7, after V lost 5 bases and J lost 1 base. The germline V gene has CDR1 LGHNA and CDR2 YNFKEQ. CDR3 nucleotides: TGTGCCAGCAGCGAGACCGGGACTAGGTCCTACAATGAGCAGTTCTTC. The encoded protein is CASSETGTRSYNEQFF.

The chain recombines TRBV27 with TRBJ1-5; 11 nucleotides match TRBD1. The CDR3 has 14 residues. V shed 5 bases, J shed 7 bases, and the junction held 4 bases outside the gene matches. Germline CDR1 is MNHEY and CDR2 is SMNVEV (reference sequence). The CDR3 region is CASSGTGGGQPQHF. CDR3 sequence (DNA): TGTGCCAGCAGTGGGACAGGGGGTGGCCAGCCCCAGCATTTT.

V is TRBV9 and J is TRBJ1-1; D is ambiguous. CDR3 length: 13 residues. V lost 5 bases and J 4 bases, leaving 12 bases between the germline ends. In germline, CDR1 is SGDLS, CDR2 YYNGEE. The CDR3 bases are TGTGCCAGCAGTGAGGTGTTTGGCACTGAAGCTTTCTTT. Protein sequence: CASSEVFGTEAFF.

This chain connects TRBV5-4 to TRBJ2-7; 7 positions agree with TRBD1. J lost 0 bases, V lost 3 bases, and 3 bases had no gene match. The CDR3 sequence is 14 residues long. The germline V gene has CDR1 SGHNT and CDR2 YYREEE (reference sequence). CDR3 sequence (DNA): TGTGCCAGCAGCTCGGGACAGCTCTCCTACGAGCAGTACTTC. It codes for CASSSGQLSYEQYF.

The chain couples TRBV19 to TRBJ1-2, with TRBD1 matching over 8 bases. After removal of 5 bases from V and 8 bases from J, the junction contained 10 bases not matched to a gene. The CDR3 runs 14 residues. Per germline, CDR1 LNHDA and CDR2 SQIVND (reference sequence). The CDR3 loop is CASSDGQGIEGYTF. The CDR3 region has the DNA TGTGCCAGTAGTGACGGACAGGGTATCGAAGGCTACACCTTC.

V is TRBV5-1 and J is TRBJ2-7; 9 bases line up with TRBD2. The CDR3 extends over 15 amino acids. Germline V gene lookup returns CDR1 SGHRS and CDR2 YFSETQ. V shed 2 bases and J 4 bases; nucleotides not matched to a gene: 7. This chain's CDR3 is CASSFLAGGPYEQYF. The CDR3 DNA reads as TGCGCCAGCAGCTTTTTGGCGGGAGGGCCTTACGAGCAGTACTTC.

Written as DNA, the CDR3 is TGTGCCAGCAGTTACCTAGCCGAGCAGTTCTTC. It specifies CASSYLAEQFF. The chain recombines TRBV6-6 with TRBJ2-1, with D possibly matching TRBD2 (5 bases). Trimming took off 2 bases at V and 10 bases at J, with 6 bases between the two ends. CDR3 length: 11 residues. Germline V gene lookup returns CDR1 MNHNY and CDR2 SVGAGI (reference sequence).

V and J are TRBV28 and TRBJ2-1; 10 bases agree with TRBD1. The CDR3 is 17 amino acids. Germline V gene lookup returns CDR1 MDHEN and CDR2 SYDVKM. The ends lost 3 bases at V and 2 bases at J; junction bases unmatched: 7. In nucleotides, the CDR3 is TGTGCCAGCAGTTTCTCTTACGGACAGGGGGCCTACAATGAGCAGTTCTTC. Protein product: CASSFSYGQGAYNEQFF. Using reference TRBV28 and TRBJ2-1 for the parts outside the CDR3, the full variable domain is DVKVTQSSRYLVKRTGEKVFLECVQDMDHENMFWYRQDPGLGLRLIYFSYDVKMKEKGDIPEGYSVSREKKERFSLILESASTNQTSMYLCASSFSYGQGAYNEQFFGPGTRLTVL.

The rearrangement joins TRBV2 to TRBJ1-1; unclear D gene. There are 14 residues in the CDR3. Trimming removed 6 bases at V and 1 base at J, with 12 bases between. Per the germline V gene, CDR1 is SNHLY and CDR2 is FYNNEI. The CDR3 here is CASRWRAPNTEAFF. The CDR3 DNA reads TGTGCCAGCAGGTGGAGGGCGCCGAACACTGAAGCTTTCTTT.

The chain couples TRBV7-2 to TRBJ2-2, with D maybe TRBD1 (5 bases). Trimming shortened V by 1 base and J by 12 bases, and 12 bases separated the two germline ends. Germline values: CDR1 SGHTA, CDR2 FQGNSA. The CDR3 has 13 residues. Written as DNA, the CDR3 is TGTGCCAGCAGCTTAGGTCCGGACAATAAGCTGTTTTTT. Protein product: CASSLGPDNKLFF.

J is TRBJ1-5 and V is TRBV28; no definite D call. This CDR3 has 15 residues. The germline V gene encodes CDR1 MDHEN and CDR2 SYDVKM. Trimming pared 2 bases from V and 0 bases from J, leaving 8 bases between. This CDR3 reads CASSLATYSNQPQHF. Written as DNA, the CDR3 is TGTGCCAGCAGTTTAGCCACCTATAGCAATCAGCCCCAGCATTTT.